A single sample gave rise to the 25 T cell receptor beta chains below, sequenced in a study of T cells in Graves' hyperthyroidism and ophthalmopathy. TCR beta CDR3 sequences were amplified from RNA transcripts. The TCR CDR3 was amplified in a first-round RT-PCR using the HTBI primer set. TCRdb reprocessed the multiplex PCR reads with MiXCR, giving one entry per CDR3 protein. There are 95,000 to 110,000 distinct CDR3 sequences in the sample; 16% occur only once, and about 40% lies in the top ten. Sequences were obtained from blood. These receptors were collected from a woman between 45 and 65 years old with Graves' hyperthyroidism.

This clonotype showed up many times. The rearrangement links TRBV12-3 or TRBV12-4 to TRBJ2-2; 8 nucleotides agree with TRBD2. The CDR3 covers 14 residues. Trimming cost V 3 bases and J 5 bases; bases outside gene matches: 2. The chain's CDR3 is CASSLGLDTGELFF. The DNA of the CDR3 is TGTGCCAGCAGTTTGGGACTAGATACCGGGGAGCTGTTTTTT.

This clonotype was seen ten or more times. This chain links TRBV30 with TRBJ2-2; D is uncertain. Germline CDR1 is GTSNPN and CDR2 is SVGIG (reference sequence). The V gene lost 4 bases and the J gene lost 8 bases, with 17 bases spanning the gap. This CDR3 spans 14 amino acids. The CDR3, as DNA: TGTGCCTGGATCGAAAAGGGAATGAGGGGGGAGCTGTTTTTT. Translation gives CAWIEKGMRGELFF. Supplemented by reference TRBV30 and TRBJ2-2, the full variable domain reads SQTIHQWPATLVQPVGSPLSLECTVEGTSNPNLYWYRQAAGRGLQLLFYSVGIGQISSEVPQNLSASRPQDRQFILSSKKLLLSDSGFYLCAWIEKGMRGELFFGEGSRLTVL.

The chain combines TRBV19 with TRBJ1-5; no firm D call. The CDR3 is 19 residues long. The germline V gene has CDR1 LNHDA and CDR2 SQIVND (reference sequence). The V end lost 3 bases, the J end lost 3 bases, and 24 bases lay between the germline ends. CDR3: CASSISSVRSSAPNQPQHF. The CDR3 DNA follows: TGTGCCAGTAGTATCTCCTCAGTCCGCTCCTCCGCTCCCAATCAGCCCCAGCATTTT.

Ten or more counts support this clonotype. The gene calls are TRBV7-9 and TRBJ2-3; 10 positions match TRBD2. The CDR3 is 17 residues long. Trimming at V came to 2 bases and at J to 3 bases, leaving 8 bases not matched to a gene. Germline lookup yields CDR1 SEHNR and CDR2 FQNEAQ (reference sequence). As DNA, the CDR3 is TGTGCCAGCAGCTTAACGGTAGCGGGAGGTTTAACAGATACGCAGTATTTT. Its translation is CASSLTVAGGLTDTQYF.

For the CDR3, the DNA is TGTGCCAGCAGTATGGGGGCCACCTACGAGCAGTACTTC. It is translated as CASSMGATYEQYF. This rearrangement joins TRBV27 to TRBJ2-7, with D maybe TRBD1 (6 bases). Germline assignment: CDR1 MNHEY and CDR2 SMNVEV (reference sequence). CDR3 size: 13 residues. Trimming pared 5 bases from V and 2 bases from J, leaving 10 bases between.

This clonotype was detected ten times or more. The genes are TRBV7-2 and TRBJ2-5, with D possibly called TRBD1 or TRBD2 (5 bases each). The CDR3 has 13 amino acids. Germline CDR1 SGHTA, CDR2 FQGNSA. V was trimmed by 2 bases and J by 5 bases, leaving 9 bases between them. CDR3 amino acids: CASSLQWGETQYF. CDR3 nucleotides: TGTGCCAGCAGCTTACAATGGGGGGAGACCCAGTACTTC.

As for this clonotype: A junction end diverges from the germline sequence, so it may reflect a read error. This chain uses TRBV13 with TRBJ2-7; 14 positions match TRBD2. The CDR3 runs to 17 residues. Germline V gene lookup returns CDR1 PRHDT and CDR2 FYEKMQ (reference sequence). CDR3 protein: CASSLGGTSGSINEQYF. CDR3 nucleotides: TGCGCCAGCAGCTTGGGCGGGACTAGCGGGAGTATCAACGAGCAGTACTTC. The entire variable domain, with the rest obtained from reference TRBV13 and TRBJ2-7, is as follows: AAGVIQSPRHLIKEKRETATLKCYPIPRHDTVYWYQQGPGQDPQFLISFYEKMQSDKGSIPDRFSAQQFSDYHSELNMSSLELGDSALYFCASSLGGTSGSINEQYFGPGTRLTVT.

This clonotype was seen at least ten times. The chain uses TRBV20-1 and TRBJ2-1, with TRBD2 matching 11 bases. The CDR3 loop spans 14 amino acids. V lost 5 bases and J lost 8; bases outside the gene matches: 8. CDR1 and CDR2 (germline): DFQATT, SNEGSKA (reference sequence). In DNA, the CDR3 is TGCAGTGCTTCTACTAGCGGGAGACTCTATGAGCAGTTCTTC. Protein product: CSASTSGRLYEQFF.

The sample holds a few counts of this clonotype. V and J are TRBV28 and TRBJ2-1, with D maybe TRBD2 (5 bases). This CDR3 has 16 amino acids. Germline V CDR1 and CDR2: MDHEN, SYDVKM. Trimming left V 5 bases short and J 5 bases short, with 19 bases between. The DNA of the CDR3 is TGTGCCAGCAGTCCCCGGGCGGTGGGAGACCACAATGAGCAGTTCTTC. Protein: CASSPRAVGDHNEQFF.

This clonotype was detected many times. The chain uses TRBV5-1 and TRBJ1-4; possibly TRBD1 for D (5 bases). V was cut by 10 bases and J by 5 bases, with 15 bases left in between. Looked up from germline, CDR1 is SGHRS and CDR2 is YFSETQ. The CDR3 extends over 13 amino acids. For the CDR3, the DNA is TGCGCCTCCAAGGGGAATGGGAATGAAAAACTGTTTTTT. As protein: CASKGNGNEKLFF.

This clonotype was seen ten or more times. J is TRBJ2-7 and V is TRBV7-8; either TRBD1 or TRBD2 may fit D (5 bases each). CDR3 length: 14 amino acids. V was clipped by 2 bases and J by 3 bases, with 11 bases between them. Germline CDR1 is SGHVS and CDR2 is FQNEAQ. The CDR3 loop reads CASSLLGTLYEQYV. CDR3 bases: TGTGCCAGCAGCTTATTGGGGACCCTCTACGAGCAGTACGTC.

The rearrangement joins TRBV6-1 to TRBJ1-6; D is unresolved. CDR3 length: 14 residues. From germline, CDR1 is MNHNS and CDR2 SASEGT. With 7 bases removed from V and 7 bases from J, the gap between germline ends came to 14 bases. The DNA of the CDR3 is TGTGCCAGCACCCAGACAAGAACCAATTCACCCCTCCACTTT. It encodes CASTQTRTNSPLHF.

The chain couples TRBV3-1 to TRBJ1-1, with TRBD1 as a possible D gene (6 bases). The CDR3 is 13 residues long. The V end lost 8 bases, the J end lost 1 base, and 11 bases lay between the germline ends. CDR1 LGHDT and CDR2 YNNKEL come from the germline V gene (reference sequence). The CDR3 DNA reads TGTGCCAGCGGTCAGGGGAGGAACACTGAAGCTTTCTTT. Encoded protein: CASGQGRNTEAFF.

This clonotype was detected ten times or more. J is TRBJ2-3 and V is TRBV24-1, with D uncertain. Trimming removed 4 bases at V and 4 bases at J, with 11 bases between. Germline CDR1 is KGHDR and CDR2 is SFDVKD. This CDR3 is 14 amino acids long. The CDR3 DNA reads TGTGCCACCAGTGACCCCTCGAGTTCAGATACGCAGTATTTT. Translated, it gives CATSDPSSSDTQYF.

In this sample, this clonotype turned up a few times. V is TRBV4-2 and J is TRBJ2-7; tentative D call: TRBD2 (5 bases). V was clipped by 0 bases and J by 3 bases, with 12 bases between them. The CDR3 length is 15 residues. Germline V gene sequence: CDR1 LGHNA, CDR2 YNFKEQ. CDR3 coding DNA: TGTGCCAGCAGCCAAGATGGAGGCCGAAACTACGAGCAGTACTTC. Protein sequence: CASSQDGGRNYEQYF.

This chain links TRBV29-1 with TRBJ2-3, with a possible D match to TRBD2 (6 bases). The CDR3 is 14 residues long. V lost 5 bases to trimming and J lost 4 bases, with 16 bases between them. Germline V CDR1 and CDR2: SQVTM, ANQGSEA. The CDR3 here is CSVPREIAPDTQYF. CDR3 sequence (DNA): TGCAGCGTTCCCCGGGAGATCGCCCCAGATACGCAGTATTTT.

This clonotype was detected only a few times. The chain uses TRBV7-2 and TRBJ2-5; D tentatively fits TRBD1 or TRBD2 (6 bases each). Germline V CDR1 and CDR2: SGHTA, FQGNSA. The CDR3 covers 14 residues. Trimming cost V 4 bases and J 5 bases, with 14 bases left between them. Here the CDR3 reads CASSSMGGPETQYF. CDR3 coding DNA: TGTGCCAGCAGCTCCATGGGGGGCCCGGAGACCCAGTACTTC.

For this clonotype: This may stem from a read error, because a much larger clone lies one nucleotide away. This CDR3 is missing its conserved last phenylalanine or tryptophan, likely due to a read error. This rearrangement joins TRBV7-9 to TRBJ1-2; unclear D gene. In germline, CDR1 is SEHNR, CDR2 FQNEAQ (reference sequence). The germline V and J ends were trimmed by 6 bases and 5 bases, with 10 bases remaining between them. The CDR3 consists of 12 residues. CDR3 nucleotide sequence: TGTGCCAGCAGGGGTGAGGGATATGGCTACACCCTC. Translation: CASRGEGYGYTL.

Comment on this clonotype: A much larger clone differs by one base, so this may be a read error. Likely a read error: the CDR3 ends without its conserved phenylalanine or tryptophan. The V and J genes are TRBV20-1 and TRBJ2-3; TRBD2 agrees at 7 bases. This CDR3 has 14 residues. The germline gives CDR1 DFQATT, CDR2 SNEGSKA (reference sequence). Trimming at V came to 6 bases and at J to 1 base, leaving 7 bases not matched to a gene. The CDR3 DNA reads as TGCAGTGCCAGGAGACTAGCCCGCACAGATACGCAGTATTCT. As protein: CSARRLARTDTQYS.

This clonotype was detected many times. V usage is TRBV28 and J usage is TRBJ2-1; TRBD2 matches at 11 bases. Germline V gene lookup returns CDR1 MDHEN and CDR2 SYDVKM. CDR3 length equals 12 residues. V shed 6 bases, J shed 15 bases, and the junction held 7 bases outside the gene matches. The CDR3 here is CASRPTSGSLFF. Here the CDR3 DNA reads TGTGCCAGCAGGCCAACTAGCGGGAGTTTGTTCTTC.

This clonotype was counted at least ten times. The V and J genes are TRBV12-3 or TRBV12-4 and TRBJ2-2; 8 bases align to TRBD1. The CDR3 is 13 residues long. Germline trimming cut 5 bases from V and 6 bases from J; bases unmatched to any gene: 2. This CDR3 is CASSVTGAGELFF. The CDR3, as DNA: TGTGCCAGCAGTGTGACAGGGGCCGGGGAGCTGTTTTTT.

Details on this clonotype: Possible read error: a much larger clone is one base away. The chain employs TRBV18 and TRBJ2-1, with D perhaps matching TRBD1 (6 bases). The CDR3 has 13 residues. Germline CDR1 reads KGHSH; CDR2 reads LQKENI. CDR3 DNA sequence: TGTGCCAGCCCACCACCGATGGGGGCTGAGCAGTTCTTC. Its translation is CASPPPMGAEQFF.

This clonotype has more than one count but fewer than ten. The chain couples TRBV3-1 to TRBJ1-2; possible D gene TRBD1, 6 bases. In germline, CDR1 is LGHDT, CDR2 YNNKEL (reference sequence). The ends were cut back, 1 base at V and 6 bases at J, with 12 bases in the middle. There are 14 residues in the CDR3. The CDR3 region has the DNA TGTGCCAGCAGCCAAGTGGGGGGGCGAGATGGCTACACCTTC. Its protein is CASSQVGGRDGYTF.

This clonotype was seen a few times. The chain carries TRBV20-1 and TRBJ2-7; 7 bases line up with TRBD1. Germline V lookup: CDR1 DFQATT, CDR2 SNEGSKA (reference sequence). The trim removed 2 bases at V and 3 bases at J, leaving 7 bases unmatched. The CDR3 is 14 amino acids. CDR3 nucleotide sequence: TGCAGTGCTAGAATGGGGACAGCCGGCTACGAGCAGTACTTC. It codes for CSARMGTAGYEQYF.

This clonotype was recorded at least ten times. V usage is TRBV14 and J usage is TRBJ2-3; D is uncertain. V was clipped by 2 bases and J by 7 bases, with 4 bases between them. The CDR3 length is 11 residues. Germline CDR1 and CDR2: SGHDN and FVKESK. CDR3 protein: CASSQQNTQYF. Here the CDR3 DNA reads TGTGCCAGCAGCCAACAGAATACGCAGTATTTT.